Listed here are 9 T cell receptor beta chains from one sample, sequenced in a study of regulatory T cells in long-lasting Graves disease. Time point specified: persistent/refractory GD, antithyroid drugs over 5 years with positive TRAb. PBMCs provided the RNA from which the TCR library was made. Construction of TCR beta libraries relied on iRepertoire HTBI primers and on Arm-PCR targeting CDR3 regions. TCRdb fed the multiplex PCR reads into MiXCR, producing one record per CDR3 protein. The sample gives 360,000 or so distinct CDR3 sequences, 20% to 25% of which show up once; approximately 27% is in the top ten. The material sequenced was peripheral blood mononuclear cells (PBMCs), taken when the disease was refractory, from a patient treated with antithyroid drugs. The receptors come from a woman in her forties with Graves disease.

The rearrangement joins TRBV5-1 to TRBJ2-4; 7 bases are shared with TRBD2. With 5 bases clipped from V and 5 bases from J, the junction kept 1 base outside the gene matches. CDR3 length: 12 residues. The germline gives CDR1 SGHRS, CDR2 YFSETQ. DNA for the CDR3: TGCGCCAGCAGTGGACTAGAAAACATTCAGTACTTC. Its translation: CASSGLENIQYF. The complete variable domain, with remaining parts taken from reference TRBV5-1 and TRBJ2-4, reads KAGVTQTPRYLIKTRGQQVTLSCSPISGHRSVSWYQQTPGQGLQFLFEYFSETQRNKGNFPGRFSGRQFSNSRSEMNVSTLELGDSALYLCASSGLENIQYFGAGTRLSVL.

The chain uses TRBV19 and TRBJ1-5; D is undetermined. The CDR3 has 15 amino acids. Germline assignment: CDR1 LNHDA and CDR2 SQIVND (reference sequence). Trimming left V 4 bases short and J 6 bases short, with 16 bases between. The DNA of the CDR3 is TGTGCCAGTAGTACTATTCGGGAGAACTCTCAGCCCCAGCATTTT. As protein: CASSTIRENSQPQHF.

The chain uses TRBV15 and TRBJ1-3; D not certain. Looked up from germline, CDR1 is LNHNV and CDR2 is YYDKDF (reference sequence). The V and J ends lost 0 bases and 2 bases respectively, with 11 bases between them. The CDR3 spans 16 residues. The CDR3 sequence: CATSRDLTGAGNTIYF. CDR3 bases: TGTGCCACCAGCAGAGACCTCACCGGGGCTGGAAACACCATATATTTT.

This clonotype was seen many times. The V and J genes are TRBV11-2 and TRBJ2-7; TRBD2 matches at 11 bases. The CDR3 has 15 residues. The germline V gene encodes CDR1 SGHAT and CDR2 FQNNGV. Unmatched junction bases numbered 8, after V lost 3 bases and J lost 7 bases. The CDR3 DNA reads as TGTGCCAGCAGCTTTTTTAGCGGGAGGGCCTTAGAGCAGTACTTC. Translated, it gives CASSFFSGRALEQYF.

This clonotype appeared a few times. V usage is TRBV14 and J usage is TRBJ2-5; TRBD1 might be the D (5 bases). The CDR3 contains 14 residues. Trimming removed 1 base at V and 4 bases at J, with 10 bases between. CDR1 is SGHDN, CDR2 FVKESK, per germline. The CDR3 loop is CASSQVQGRETQYF. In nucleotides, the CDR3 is TGTGCCAGCAGCCAAGTTCAGGGAAGAGAGACCCAGTACTTC. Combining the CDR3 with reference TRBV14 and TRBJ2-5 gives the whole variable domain EAGVTQFPSHSVIEKGQTVTLRCDPISGHDNLYWYRRVMGKEIKFLLHFVKESKQDESGMPNNRFLAERTGGTYSTLKVQPAELEDSGVYFCASSQVQGRETQYFGPGTRLLVL.

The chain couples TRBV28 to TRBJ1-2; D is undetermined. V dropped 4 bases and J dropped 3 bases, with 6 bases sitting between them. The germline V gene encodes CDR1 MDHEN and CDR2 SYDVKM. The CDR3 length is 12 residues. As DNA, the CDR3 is TGTGCCAGCAGTTGGACCGACTATGGCTACACCTTC. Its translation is CASSWTDYGYTF.

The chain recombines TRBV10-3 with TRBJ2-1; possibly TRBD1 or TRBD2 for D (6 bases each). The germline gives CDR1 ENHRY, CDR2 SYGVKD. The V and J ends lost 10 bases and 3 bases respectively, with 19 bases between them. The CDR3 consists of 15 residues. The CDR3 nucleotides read TGTGCCACCACGAGGGGGGAGTCTCTCTACAATGAGCAGTTCTTC. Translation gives CATTRGESLYNEQFF.

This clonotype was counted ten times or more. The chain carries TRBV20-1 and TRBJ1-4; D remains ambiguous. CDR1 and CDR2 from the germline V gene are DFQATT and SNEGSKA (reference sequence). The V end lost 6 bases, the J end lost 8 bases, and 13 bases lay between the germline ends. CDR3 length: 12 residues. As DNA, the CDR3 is TGCAGTGCCCAAGGAGCGAACGAAAAACTGTTTTTT. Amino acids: CSAQGANEKLFF.

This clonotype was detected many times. As DNA, the CDR3 is TGTGCCAGCAGTTACGGATCCATGGATACGCAGTATTTT. It specifies CASSYGSMDTQYF. V usage is TRBV28 and J usage is TRBJ2-3; D gene uncertain. CDR3 length equals 13 residues. The V and J ends lost 4 bases and 6 bases respectively, with 11 bases between them. Germline loops: CDR1 MDHEN, CDR2 SYDVKM.